Shown below are 7 T cell receptor beta chains from a single sample sequenced in a study of T cell responses to AZD1222 COVID-19 vaccine. Only in-frame clones appear in the TCRdb table, and some are missing; sequencing was by immunoSEQ multiplex PCR. The table includes about 140,000 clones, 85% to 90% detected once. The specimen comprised peripheral blood, sampled 28 days after the second AZD1222 dose. These receptors were obtained from an adult who received the AZD1222 COVID-19 vaccine.

V and J are TRBV5-1 and TRBJ2-3; a possible D gene is TRBD1 (6 bases). The germline gives CDR1 SGHRS, CDR2 YFSETQ. V was clipped by 0 bases and J by 1 base, with 9 bases between them. The CDR3 contains 15 residues. Here the CDR3 reads CASSLGDIGTDTQYF. In DNA form, the CDR3 reads TGCGCCAGCAGCTTGGGGGACATAGGCACAGATACGCAGTATTTT.

V and J are TRBV6-1 and TRBJ2-7; D remains unclear. The CDR3 sequence is 15 residues long. Per the germline V gene, CDR1 is MNHNS and CDR2 is SASEGT. Trimming removed 1 base from V and 0 bases from J, with 10 bases in between. The CDR3 DNA follows: TGTGCCAGCAGTGAAGTCCAGGCTCTCTCCTACGAGCAGTACTTC. Amino acids: CASSEVQALSYEQYF.

The chain has TRBV30 and TRBJ1-4; 10 positions match TRBD1. The V gene's germline CDR1 is GTSNPN and CDR2 SVGIG (reference sequence). There are 13 residues in the CDR3. The V segment lost 5 bases and the J segment 6 bases; nucleotides outside the gene matches: 3. This CDR3 reads CAWDRGQYEKLFF. The CDR3 coding sequence is TGTGCCTGGGACAGGGGGCAATATGAAAAACTGTTTTTT.

This clone was counted a few times. The chain has TRBV12-5 and TRBJ2-7, with 10 bases that match TRBD1. The CDR3 is 14 residues long. Germline V gives CDR1 LGHNT, CDR2 FRNRAP. After removal of 6 bases from V and 5 bases from J, the junction contained 7 bases not matched to a gene. The CDR3 bases are TGTGCTAGTGGCTCCGGGACAGGGGCTCACGAGCAGTACTTC. This translates into CASGSGTGAHEQYF. Together with reference TRBV12-5 and TRBJ2-7, the CDR3 gives the full variable domain: DARVTQTPRHKVTEMGQEVTMRCQPILGHNTVFWYRQTMMQGLELLAYFRNRAPLDDSGMPKDRFSAEMPDATLATLKIQPSEPRDSAVYFCASGSGTGAHEQYFGPGTRLTVT.

Comment on this clone: Different DNA sequences within this sample yield the same CDR3. The CDR3 region has the DNA TGCGCCAGCAGCGTTGGGACAGGATACTATGGCTACACCTTC. Protein product: CASSVGTGYYGYTF. This chain links TRBV5-1 with TRBJ1-2; 8 bases are shared with TRBD1. Per germline, CDR1 SGHRS and CDR2 YFSETQ. This CDR3 is built from 14 residues. Unmatched junction bases numbered 5, after V lost 4 bases and J lost 3 bases.

V usage is TRBV4-1 and J usage is TRBJ2-7; 11 bases agree with TRBD2. This CDR3 comprises 15 residues. J gave up 2 bases and V 8 bases, and 8 bases lay outside the gene matches. CDR1 is MGHRA and CDR2 is YSYEKL in the germline V gene. The CDR3 loop is CASHGTSGQAYEQYF. Written as DNA, the CDR3 is TGCGCCAGCCATGGGACTAGCGGACAGGCCTACGAGCAGTACTTC.

This sequence joins TRBV4-1 and TRBJ1-1, with D maybe TRBD1 (5 bases). The germline gives CDR1 MGHRA, CDR2 YSYEKL. The CDR3 consists of 15 residues. V lost 2 bases and J 2 bases, leaving 12 bases between the germline ends. The CDR3 loop reads CASSQYGGGNTEAFF. DNA for the CDR3: TGCGCCAGCAGCCAATACGGGGGAGGTAACACTGAAGCTTTCTTT.